This TCR beta chain was obtained from a study of cytomegalovirus exposure and HLA in healthy donors. Whole-study findings and limits: The study labeled 164 TCR beta chains cytomegalovirus-associated.

Both 60 Vbeta primers and 13 Jbeta primers went into the PCR. Here immunoSEQ multiplex PCR was the method, and the copy in TCRdb shows in-frame clones only, minus some. The repertoire consists of about 130,000 clones, with roughly a tenth occurring once and the leading ten covering 4.5% to 5%. This clone was counted between two and nine times. The antigen remains undetermined. What was sequenced was PBMCs. The receptor was derived from a woman aged 18-29 years in good health and CMV-seropositive.

This CDR3 reads CASSVRPAGGYTF. The CDR3 nucleotides read TGTGCCAGCAGCGTCCGCCCCGCGGGGGGCTACACCTTC. The chain links TRBV9 to TRBJ1-2; D remains unclear. This CDR3 has 13 amino acids. The germline V gene has CDR1 SGDLS and CDR2 YYNGEE. V dropped 2 bases and J dropped 8 bases, with 13 bases sitting between them.